What follows are 17 T cell receptor beta chains derived from one specimen sequenced in a study of spatial heterogeneity in lung cancer. Findings and limits, study-wide: Tumor mutation counts were tracked by expanded intratumoral alpha and beta TCR counts.

Their target antigens are unknown. TCRdb ran MiXCR on the 5' RACE reads and lists one entry per CDR3 protein. The table lists about 100,000 distinct CDR3 sequences, 4% to 4.5% of them singletons, with approximately 21% in the top ten. As for time point: sample taken at primary tumor resection. The sequenced sample was lung tumor tissue, obtained at surgery. All receptors derive from a male donor with early-stage non-small cell lung cancer.

This clonotype was recorded at least ten times. CDR3 bases: TGTGCCAGTAGTATCCTACCAACATCTGACTATGGCTACACCTTC. Its translation is CASSILPTSDYGYTF. This chain links TRBV19 with TRBJ1-2; no clear D gene. Trimming took 3 bases from V and 3 from J, leaving 14 bases between them. The CDR3 is 15 amino acids. Germline loops: CDR1 LNHDA, CDR2 SQIVND (reference sequence).

The V gene is TRBV20-1, the J gene TRBJ1-3, with D possibly matching TRBD1 (5 bases). The CDR3 length is 15 residues. Germline lookup yields CDR1 DFQATT and CDR2 SNEGSKA (reference sequence). V was trimmed by 0 bases and J by 0 bases, leaving 9 bases between them. CDR3 sequence (DNA): TGCAGTGCTAGAGATGGGGGGGACTCTGGAAACACCATATATTTT. Protein sequence: CSARDGGDSGNTIYF.

This clonotype occurred many times. The genes are TRBV7-9 and TRBJ2-2; no clear D. The CDR3 is 16 residues long. Germline CDR1 reads SEHNR; CDR2 reads FQNEAQ (reference sequence). Trimming stripped 5 bases from V and 5 bases from J, with 18 bases between. CDR3 loop: CASSRPGPQTTGELFF. CDR3 sequence (DNA): TGTGCCAGCAGCCGCCCAGGACCCCAGACGACCGGGGAGCTGTTTTTT.

The sample holds many counts of this clonotype. The chain links TRBV5-1 to TRBJ1-1, with a weak D call TRBD1 (6 bases). CDR1 and CDR2 from the germline V gene are SGHRS and YFSETQ. CDR3 length: 14 amino acids. Trimming pared 0 bases from V and 4 bases from J, leaving 10 bases between. This CDR3 reads CASSLGGTSTEAFF. CDR3 nucleotide sequence: TGCGCCAGCAGCTTGGGGGGGACATCCACTGAAGCTTTCTTT.

This clonotype occurred many times. The chain couples TRBV28 to TRBJ1-5; weak D call: TRBD1 (5 bases). The germline V gene has CDR1 MDHEN and CDR2 SYDVKM. The V end lost 2 bases, the J end lost 7 bases, and 9 bases lay between the germline ends. The CDR3 runs 13 residues. CDR3 sequence reads: CASSLGGVQPQHF. The CDR3 nucleotides are TGTGCCAGCAGTTTAGGGGGGGTCCAGCCCCAGCATTTT.

This clonotype was observed a handful of times. The V call is TRBV4-2, the J call TRBJ2-7, with D possibly called TRBD1 or TRBD2 (5 bases each). Germline-derived CDR1 and CDR2 are LGHNA and YNFKEQ. The CDR3 has 13 amino acids. Trimming cost V 4 bases and J 3 bases, with 10 bases left between them. CDR3 in amino acids: CASSPRDGYEQYF. The CDR3 DNA is TGTGCCAGCAGCCCCCGGGACGGCTACGAGCAGTACTTC.

In this sample, this clonotype turned up many times. The chain combines TRBV9 with TRBJ2-2; D call uncertain. The CDR3 loop spans 15 amino acids. Germline assignment: CDR1 SGDLS and CDR2 YYNGEE. Trimming removed 4 bases from V and 5 bases from J, with 15 bases in between. The CDR3 nucleotides are TGTGCCAGCAGCCCTCACCCCGCACTTACCGGGGAGCTGTTTTTT. This encodes CASSPHPALTGELFF.

This clonotype showed up many times. The CDR3 sequence is CASSPRGGQIGSNEKLFF. CDR3 DNA: TGTGCCAGCAGCCCCAGGGGCGGACAGATTGGTTCTAATGAAAAACTGTTTTTT. The chain recombines TRBV21-1 with TRBJ1-4; TRBD1, as called in the table, went unchecked against the DNA. TRBV21-1 is a known pseudogene. The CDR3 contains 18 residues.

The sample holds many counts of this clonotype. J is TRBJ1-6 and V is TRBV20-1; maybe TRBD1 (5 bases). The CDR3 loop spans 14 amino acids. In germline, CDR1 is DFQATT, CDR2 SNEGSKA (reference sequence). Trimming left V 3 bases short and J 4 bases short, with 10 bases between. This chain's CDR3 is CSASVGGYNSPLHF. CDR3 in DNA: TGCAGTGCTAGCGTTGGGGGATATAATTCACCCCTCCACTTT.

This clonotype was detected many times. This chain's CDR3 is CASRNRGPYLMNTEAFF. In DNA, the CDR3 is TGTGCCAGCAGAAACAGGGGGCCCTATCTCATGAACACTGAAGCTTTCTTT. The chain uses TRBV5-8 and TRBJ1-1; the match to TRBD1 covers 9 bases. The V segment lost 5 bases and the J segment 0 bases; nucleotides outside the gene matches: 11. This CDR3 is 17 amino acids long. CDR1 and CDR2 from the germline V gene are SGHTS and YDEGEE.

The chain has TRBV11-2 and TRBJ2-4, with TRBD1 as a possible D gene (5 bases). Trimming removed 5 bases at V and 1 base at J, with 21 bases between. CDR3 length: 18 residues. The germline gives CDR1 SGHAT, CDR2 FQNNGV. The CDR3 nucleotides read TGTGCCAGCAGCGCCACACGGTACAGGATTGGGGCCAAAAACATTCAGTACTTC. It specifies CASSATRYRIGAKNIQYF. Combining the CDR3 with reference TRBV11-2 and TRBJ2-4 gives the whole variable domain EAGVAQSPRYKIIEKRQSVAFWCNPISGHATLYWYQQILGQGPKLLIQFQNNGVVDDSQLPKDRFSAERLKGVDSTLKIQPAKLEDSAVYLCASSATRYRIGAKNIQYFGAGTRLSVL.

This clonotype was found many times. This rearrangement joins TRBV4-1 to TRBJ2-7, with D unresolved. With 0 bases removed from V and 3 bases from J, the gap between germline ends came to 12 bases. Germline assignment: CDR1 MGHRA and CDR2 YSYEKL. This CDR3 contains 15 residues. The CDR3, as DNA: TGCGCCAGCAGCCAAGATCAGCTGCCAAACTACGAGCAGTACTTC. This sequence encodes CASSQDQLPNYEQYF.

This clonotype was observed a handful of times. The chain recombines TRBV9 with TRBJ2-3; 11 bases are shared with TRBD2. The V gene's germline CDR1 is SGDLS and CDR2 YYNGEE. Trimming at V came to 4 bases and at J to 4 bases, leaving 5 bases not matched to a gene. CDR3 length: 15 residues. The CDR3 loop is CASSNSGRDSDTQYF. The CDR3, as DNA: TGTGCCAGCAGCAATAGCGGGAGGGATTCAGATACGCAGTATTTT.

This clonotype was counted ten times or more. V and J are TRBV4-1 and TRBJ2-1, with TRBD2 matching over 10 bases. Germline CDR1 MGHRA, CDR2 YSYEKL. The V and J ends lost 4 bases and 3 bases, in that order; junction bases with no gene match: 9. This CDR3 spans 17 amino acids. As DNA, the CDR3 is TGCGCCAGCAGCCGCGCCCTAGCGGGAGTTTACTACAATGAGCAGTTCTTC. Translated: CASSRALAGVYYNEQFF.

In this sample, this clonotype turned up many times. This rearrangement joins TRBV4-1 to TRBJ1-6; 8 nucleotides line up with TRBD1. The CDR3 covers 18 residues. CDR1 MGHRA and CDR2 YSYEKL come from the germline V gene. The V and J ends lost 0 bases and 7 bases, in that order; junction bases with no gene match: 11. In nucleotides, the CDR3 is TGCGCCAGCAGCCAAGAGGTCTCCGGGACAGGCGAAAATTCACCCCTCCACTTT. Its translation is CASSQEVSGTGENSPLHF.

This clonotype has a count of ten or more. The chain is built from TRBV4-1 and TRBJ1-5; D not resolved. Per the germline V gene, CDR1 is MGHRA and CDR2 is YSYEKL. This CDR3 has 14 residues. Trimming left V 2 bases short and J 0 bases short, with 5 bases between. Here the CDR3 reads CASSQPHSNQPQHF. The CDR3 DNA reads as TGCGCCAGCAGCCAACCCCATAGCAATCAGCCCCAGCATTTT.

This chain links TRBV27 with TRBJ2-1; D unclear. Trimming left V 3 bases short and J 0 bases short, with 9 bases between. In germline, CDR1 is MNHEY, CDR2 SMNVEV (reference sequence). The CDR3 is made up of 15 amino acids. CDR3 sequence reads: CASSFFRSSYNEQFF. The CDR3 region has the DNA TGTGCCAGCAGTTTTTTTCGGAGCTCCTACAATGAGCAGTTCTTC.